This entry lists 22 T cell receptor beta chains sequenced from one sample in a study of metastatic and nonmetastatic thyroid tumors. TCRdb re-called clones via MiXCR from the PCR reads. Of roughly 40,000 clones in the sample, about 12% were seen once. Each patient came to thyroid surgery without any prior treatment (of any kind). Sequencing was carried out using blood. The receptor source for this set is a male donor with papillary thyroid cancer or a benign thyroid nodule (not recorded which). Some clones in this sample may be carry-over from other donors' samples.

This clone was recorded many times. At one boundary the junction diverges from the germline segment, which might be a read error. Other DNA sequences in this sample translate to the same CDR3. In DNA form, the CDR3 reads TGTGCCATCGGGAGGAGCACGGATACGCAGTATTTT. Translated, it gives CAIGRSTDTQYF. V gene TRBV10-3 combines with J gene TRBJ2-3; the D gene is possibly TRBD2 (6 bases). The CDR3 loop spans 12 amino acids. Germline loops: CDR1 ENHRY, CDR2 SYGVKD.

This clone was seen at least ten times. This rearrangement joins TRBV28 to TRBJ2-7; 8 bases match TRBD2. Germline CDR1 MDHEN, CDR2 SYDVKM. This CDR3 contains 12 residues. V lost 7 bases, J lost 7 bases, and 6 bases stayed unmatched. In DNA, the CDR3 is TGTGCCAGCACCCCGGGGGGGCGGGAGCAGTACTTC. This translates into CASTPGGREQYF.

This clone showed up many times. The chain couples TRBV6-1 to TRBJ2-1; TRBD1 matches at 10 bases. CDR1 is MNHNS, CDR2 SASEGT, per germline. This CDR3 has 14 residues. The V segment lost 6 bases and the J segment 9 bases; nucleotides outside the gene matches: 8. For the CDR3, the DNA is TGTGCCAGCAGCCCCGGGACAGGGGCCAGTGAGCAGTTCTTC. It is translated as CASSPGTGASEQFF.

This rearrangement joins TRBV18 to TRBJ2-3, with TRBD2 matching 11 bases. Germline assignment: CDR1 KGHSH and CDR2 LQKENI. This CDR3 contains 16 residues. V dropped 3 bases and J dropped 3; count of bases not matched to a gene: 5. The CDR3 is CASSPVAGGPTDTQYF. In nucleotides, the CDR3 is TGTGCCAGCTCACCGGTAGCGGGAGGGCCGACAGATACGCAGTATTTT.

The rearrangement links TRBV15 to TRBJ2-7; 7 bases agree with TRBD1. The CDR3 consists of 14 residues. CDR1 and CDR2 from the germline V gene are LNHNV and YYDKDF (reference sequence). V was pared by 4 bases and J by 0 bases, with 3 bases of the junction left unmatched. The CDR3 spells CATSKDRFSYEQYF. For the CDR3, the DNA is TGTGCCACCAGCAAGGACAGGTTCTCCTACGAGCAGTACTTC.

This clone has ten or more counts. The chain links TRBV7-2 to TRBJ2-5; D is tentatively TRBD1 or TRBD2 (5 bases each). Germline assignment: CDR1 SGHTA and CDR2 FQGNSA. The CDR3 contains 16 residues. V was trimmed by 3 bases and J by 5 bases, leaving 19 bases between them. The CDR3, as DNA: TGTGCCAGCAGCTTGATAGCGATCGCAGGGTTCGAGACCCAGTACTTC. This translates into CASSLIAIAGFETQYF.

In this sample, this clone turned up many times. This rearrangement joins TRBV29-1 to TRBJ2-1; weak D call: TRBD2 (5 bases). Trimming left V 4 bases short and J 5 bases short, with 12 bases between. The CDR3 loop spans 13 amino acids. Germline-derived CDR1 and CDR2 are SQVTM and ANQGSEA. The DNA for the CDR3 is TGCAGCGTTGCCGGGTATAGCGACAATGAGCAGTTCTTC. Its protein product is CSVAGYSDNEQFF.

This clone has just a few counts. The chain links TRBV5-4 to TRBJ2-7, with 10 positions matching TRBD2. CDR3 size: 15 residues. J lost 9 bases, V lost 4 bases, and 13 bases had no gene match. The V gene's germline CDR1 is SGHNT and CDR2 YYREEE (reference sequence). The DNA for the CDR3 is TGTGCCAGCAGCCCGGCGGCTAGCGGGAGTAATAGGCAGTACTTC. Protein sequence: CASSPAASGSNRQYF. Variable domain in full (rest from reference TRBV5-4 and TRBJ2-7): ETGVTQSPTHLIKTRGQQVTLRCSSQSGHNTVSWYQQALGQGPQFIFQYYREEENGRGNFPPRFSGLQFPNYSSELNVNALELDDSALYLCASSPAASGSNRQYFGPGTRLTVT.

This clone came up many times. The chain is built from TRBV28 and TRBJ1-1, with D possibly matching TRBD1 (6 bases). Deletions cut 5 bases from V and 2 bases from J, with 15 bases between. The CDR3 spans 15 residues. The germline V gene encodes CDR1 MDHEN and CDR2 SYDVKM. The CDR3 DNA sequence: TGTGCCAGCAGTAGCACCGGGACAACAAACACTGAAGCTTTCTTT. Its translation is CASSSTGTTNTEAFF.

This clone was seen many times. The chain couples TRBV6-2 or TRBV6-3 to TRBJ2-1; perhaps TRBD2 as D (6 bases). The CDR3 has 13 residues. Germline CDR1 reads MNHEY; CDR2 reads SVGEGT. Deletions cut 5 bases from V and 15 bases from J, with 20 bases between. The DNA of the CDR3 is TGTGCCAGCAGTCCCACCAGTCCGGGGGATCCGTTCTTC. The encoded protein is CASSPTSPGDPFF.

This clone came up many times. Distinct nucleotide sequences in the sample also encode this CDR3. This rearrangement joins TRBV7-2 to TRBJ1-2; 9 positions agree with TRBD1. V trimming: 2 bases; J trimming: 6 bases; junction bases outside the gene matches: 1. The germline gives CDR1 SGHTA, CDR2 FQGNSA. This CDR3 comprises 13 residues. The CDR3 DNA reads as TGTGCCAGCAGCTTACGGGACAGGGATGGCTACACCTTC. It is translated as CASSLRDRDGYTF.

This clone was seen at least ten times. The chain carries TRBV11-2 and TRBJ1-6; TRBD1 matches at 8 bases. The CDR3 spans 16 residues. CDR1 and CDR2 (germline): SGHAT, FQNNGV. V trimming: 4 bases; J trimming: 7 bases; junction bases outside the gene matches: 9. CDR3 sequence: CASSSINRGKNSPLHF. For the CDR3, the DNA is TGTGCCAGCAGCTCCATCAACAGGGGGAAGAATTCACCCCTCCACTTT.

The table lists this clone with a few counts. The V and J genes are TRBV3-1 and TRBJ2-2, with D possibly being TRBD2 (6 bases). Germline loops: CDR1 LGHDT, CDR2 YNNKEL (reference sequence). The CDR3 contains 19 residues. V was clipped by 3 bases and J by 2 bases, with 22 bases between them. CDR3 amino acids: CASSQVHGTPQLNTGELFF. The CDR3 DNA is TGTGCCAGCAGCCAGGTCCACGGGACTCCCCAATTAAACACCGGGGAGCTGTTTTTT.

This clone was counted at least ten times. The rearrangement links TRBV6-1 to TRBJ1-2, with D possibly TRBD1 on 5 matching bases. V lost 6 bases to trimming and J lost 4 bases, with 15 bases between them. This CDR3 contains 14 residues. Germline V gene lookup returns CDR1 MNHNS and CDR2 SASEGT. The chain's CDR3 is CASSKTGVSYGYTF. The CDR3 nucleotides are TGTGCCAGCAGCAAAACGGGGGTGAGCTATGGCTACACCTTC.

This clone was seen repeatedly, ten times or more. Mismatch with germline at one junction end may stem from a read error. This chain uses TRBV11-1 with TRBJ2-1, with D unclear. From germline, CDR1 is SGHAT and CDR2 FQDESV (reference sequence). This CDR3 comprises 15 residues. DNA of the CDR3: TGTGTCAGCAGCTTTCACACCCGTCACGGGAATGAGCAGTTCTTC. Encoded protein: CVSSFHTRHGNEQFF. Full variable domain (remainder filled in from reference TRBV11-1 and TRBJ2-1): EAEVAQSPRYKITEKSQAVAFWCDPISGHATLYWYRQILGQGPELLVQFQDESVVDDSQLPKDRFSAERLKGVDSTLKIQPAELGDSAMYLCVSSFHTRHGNEQFFGPGTRLTVL.

This clone was seen at least ten times. This chain links TRBV30 with TRBJ2-7; TRBD2 matches at 11 bases. Trimming at V came to 5 bases and at J to 7 bases, leaving 7 bases not matched to a gene. Germline CDR1 is GTSNPN and CDR2 is SVGIG (reference sequence). The CDR3 is made up of 13 amino acids. CDR3: CAWQTSGMGEQYF. The CDR3 DNA reads as TGTGCCTGGCAGACTAGCGGGATGGGGGAGCAGTACTTC.

At least ten counts were recorded for this clone. The rearrangement links TRBV13 to TRBJ2-3, with TRBD1 identical over 9 bases. The CDR3 loop spans 20 amino acids. In germline, CDR1 is PRHDT, CDR2 FYEKMQ (reference sequence). V gave up 2 bases and J gave up 0 bases; unmatched junction bases: 15. CDR3 nucleotide sequence: TGTGCCAGCAGCTTATTTACGGGACAGGGAGTACCCTTTAGCACAGATACGCAGTATTTT. Its protein product is CASSLFTGQGVPFSTDTQYF.

This clone was seen at least ten times. This CDR3 is CANPRPDGRLQETQYF. CDR3 DNA: TGTGCCAACCCTCGCCCAGACGGCAGACTCCAAGAGACCCAGTACTTC. The chain carries TRBV6-2 or TRBV6-3 and TRBJ2-5; D not resolved. The CDR3 totals 16 residues. Germline V gene data show CDR1 as MNHEY and CDR2 as SVGEGT. V was pared by 10 bases and J by 1 base, with 22 bases between.

This clone was observed many times. The V call is TRBV19, the J call TRBJ2-2; 10 bases are shared with TRBD1. The CDR3 runs 13 residues. The junction had 3 bases not matched to a gene; V was cut back by 7 bases and J by 7 bases. Germline V gene data show CDR1 as LNHDA and CDR2 as SQIVND (reference sequence). The CDR3 DNA is TGTGCCAGTAAGACAGGGGGCAGCGGGGAGCTGTTTTTT. It yields the protein CASKTGGSGELFF.

A remark on this clone: This may be a read error: a much more frequent sequence differs by one nucleotide. The chain is built from TRBV30 and TRBJ2-3; no reliable D call. Germline CDR1 reads GTSNPN; CDR2 reads SVGIG (reference sequence). The CDR3 has 13 residues. V was clipped by 4 bases and J by 4 bases, with 12 bases between them. The CDR3 sequence: CAWTRCWSDTQYF. CDR3 coding DNA: TGTGCCTGGACAAGGTGCTGGTCAGATACGCAGTATTTT.

This clone was recorded at least ten times. The rearrangement links TRBV19 to TRBJ2-7, with 11 positions matching TRBD1. Unmatched junction bases numbered 10, after V lost 4 bases and J lost 2 bases. The germline gives CDR1 LNHDA, CDR2 SQIVND (reference sequence). CDR3 length: 17 residues. The DNA of the CDR3 is TGTGCCAGTAGTACGAAGGGACAGGGGGTCCTTGCCTACGAGCAGTACTTC. Its translation is CASSTKGQGVLAYEQYF. Full variable domain (missing parts from reference TRBV19 and TRBJ2-7): DGGITQSPKYLFRKEGQNVTLSCEQNLNHDAMYWYRQDPGQGLRLIYYSQIVNDFQKGDIAEGYSVSREKKESFPLTVTSAQKNPTAFYLCASSTKGQGVLAYEQYFGPGTRLTVT.

Comment on this clone: Possible read error: a much larger clone is one base away. The chain couples TRBV9 to TRBJ2-3; 7 nucleotides line up with TRBD2. This CDR3 region has 16 residues. J was trimmed by 4 bases and V by 3 bases; bases with no gene match: 11. Germline-derived CDR1 and CDR2 are SGDLS and YYNGEE. DNA for the CDR3: TGTGCCAGCAGCGCGACTAGCTGGAGCCGGGCAGATACGCAGTATTTT. Translation: CASSATSWSRADTQYF. The full variable domain, its missing parts supplied by reference TRBV9 and TRBJ2-3, is DSGVTQTPKHLITATGQRVTLRCSPRSGDLSVYWYQQSLDQGLQFLIQYYNGEERAKGNILERFSAQQFPDLHSELNLSSLELGDSALYFCASSATSWSRADTQYFGPGTRLTVL.